This record looks at one T cell receptor (beta chain) sequence and its context. This CDR3 comprises 10 residues. Germline V gives CDR1 MGHDK, CDR2 SYGVNS. V gave up 7 bases and J gave up 6 bases, with 7 bases separating them. The sample originates from a study of blood T cell repertoires in COVID-19. Original processing methods: It was from reference gene primer amplification that nucleated cell counts were estimated. The data were produced by immunoSEQ multiplex PCR, yet TCRdb's version contains in-frame clones alone and is incomplete. V, J and clone size derive from that table, while D and trimming were established from the DNA sequence. The data contain fewer than 200,000 clones, 70% to 90% of them singletons.

This clonotype was obtained from a man aged 18 to 30 who had recovered from COVID-19. The V and J genes are TRBV25-1 and TRBJ2-7; D might be TRBD1 (5 bases). The source material was peripheral blood. CDR3 loop: CASKGAEQYF. CDR3 coding DNA: TGTGCCAGCAAAGGGGCCGAGCAGTACTTC.